This section outlines one T cell receptor beta chain sequence together with its context. Its antigen is as yet unknown. V lost 8 bases to trimming and J lost 7 bases; unmatched junction nucleotides: 5. The CDR3 runs 13 residues. The germline CDR1 and CDR2 sequences are MNHNS and SASEGT. The record originates from a study of circulating and synovial CD4+ cells in juvenile arthritis. The study, taken as a whole, reports: Some such blood samples were as oligoclonal as synovium. Shared-clonotype fractions with synovium likely underestimate full repertoire overlap. The pathogenic-like versus bulk T cell difference escaped Vbeta family analysis.

Measured with immunoSEQ multiplex PCR; TCRdb has only the in-frame clones, and not every one. The top ten clones hold approximately 0.7% of a sample with 15,000 to 20,000 clones, roughly 89% of them seen once. Samples derive from patients with active juvenile idiopathic arthritis. Specimen: CD4+ T cells from blood. The chain combines TRBV6-1 with TRBJ1-5; TRBD1 matches 10 bases. The source of this sequence is a human donor with juvenile idiopathic arthritis. The DNA of the CDR3 is TGTGCCAGCTCTGGGGACAGGGGACAGCCCCAGCATTTT. Its translation is CASSGDRGQPQHF.